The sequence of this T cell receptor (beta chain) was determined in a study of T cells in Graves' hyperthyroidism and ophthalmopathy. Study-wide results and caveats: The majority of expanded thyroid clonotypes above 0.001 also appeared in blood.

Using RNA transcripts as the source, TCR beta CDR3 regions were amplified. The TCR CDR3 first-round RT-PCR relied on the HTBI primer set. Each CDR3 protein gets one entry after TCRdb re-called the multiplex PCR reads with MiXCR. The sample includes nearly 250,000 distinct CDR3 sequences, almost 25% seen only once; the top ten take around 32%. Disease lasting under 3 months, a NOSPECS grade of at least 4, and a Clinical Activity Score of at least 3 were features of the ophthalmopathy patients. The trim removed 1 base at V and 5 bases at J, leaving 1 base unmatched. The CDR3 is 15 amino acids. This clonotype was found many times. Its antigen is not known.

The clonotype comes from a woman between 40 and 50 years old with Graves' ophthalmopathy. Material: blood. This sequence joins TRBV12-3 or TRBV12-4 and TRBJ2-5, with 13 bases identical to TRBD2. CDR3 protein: CASSLGLAGGETQYF. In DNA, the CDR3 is TGTGCCAGCAGTTTAGGACTAGCGGGGGGCGAGACCCAGTACTTC.